Listed below are T cell receptor beta chains from one sample, sequenced in a study of shared clonotypes between healthy human individuals. Here immunoSEQ multiplex PCR was the method, and the copy in TCRdb shows in-frame clones only, minus some. Found here are about 470,000 clones, around 79% of them singletons; the top ten hold roughly 13%. Material: PBMCs. The receptors derive from a woman in her thirties or forties in good health. Some clones in this sample may be carry-over from other donors' samples. CDR3s include the opening cysteine and the closing phenylalanine or tryptophan. The D gene is left open where the match is weak. Size is stated for part of the rows, as once, few or many counts, or as a class when the clone is expanded.

TRBD1 | - | TRBJ1-2 | TRBV5-1 | 16 | CASSPETGGHTYGYTF | TGCGCCAGCAGCCCGGAAACAGGGGGCCATACCTATGGCTACACCTTC
- | - | TRBJ1-1 | TRBV18 | 15 | CASSPQSGSDTEAFF | TGTGCCAGCTCACCACAATCAGGCAGTGACACTGAAGCTTTCTTT
- | - | TRBJ2-4 | TRBV10-3 | 15 | CAISEPVAGEDIQYF | TGTGCCATCAGTGAGCCAGTGGCAGGGGAGGACATTCAGTACTTC
TRBD2 | - | TRBJ2-7 | TRBV4-3 | 16 | CASSQEAASGPYEQYF | TGCGCCAGCAGCCAAGAGGCGGCTAGCGGACCCTACGAGCAGTACTTC
- | once | TRBJ2-2 | TRBV25-1 | 15 | CASSFLGLDTGELFF | TGTGCCAGCTCCTTTCTGGGACTGGACACCGGGGAGCTGTTTTTT
- | - | TRBJ2-7 | TRBV11-3 | 13 | CASSPLSSYEQYF | TGTGCCAGCAGCCCCCTTAGCTCCTACGAGCAGTACTTC
TRBD1 | once | TRBJ1-4 | TRBV5-4 | 16 | CASSFGGTATNEKLFF | TGTGCCAGCAGCTTCGGGGGGACAGCAACTAATGAAAAACTGTTTTTT
TRBD2 | - | TRBJ2-7 | TRBV7-9 | 17 | CASSPGTSGSSRNEQYF | TGTGCCAGCAGCCCCGGGACTAGCGGGAGCTCGAGGAACGAGCAGTACTTC
- | once | TRBJ2-3 | TRBV6-1 | 13 | CASMGGSTDTQYF | TGTGCTTCGATGGGCGGGAGCACAGATACGCAGTATTTT
TRBD2 | - | TRBJ2-7 | TRBV11-2 | 19 | CASSLKPRGVAGVRDEQYF | TGTGCCAGCAGCTTAAAGCCCCGGGGAGTAGCGGGAGTTCGTGACGAGCAGTACTTC
- | many | TRBJ1-1 | TRBV30 | 13 | CAWSIDSGTEAFF | TGTGCCTGGAGTATAGACAGTGGGACTGAAGCTTTCTTT
- | - | TRBJ2-7 | TRBV9 | 14 | CASSVLWEDYEQYF | TGTGCCAGCAGCGTATTATGGGAGGACTACGAGCAGTACTTC
TRBD2 | once | TRBJ2-3 | TRBV7-2 | 15 | CASSSGLAPTRTQYF | TGTGCCAGCAGCTCCGGACTAGCACCCACAAGGACGCAGTATTTT
- | - | TRBJ1-5 | TRBV10-3 | 13 | CAIKSGSNQPQHF | TGTGCCATCAAATCGGGTAGCAATCAGCCCCAGCATTTT
TRBD1 | once | TRBJ2-7 | TRBV7-6 | 14 | CASSFRGSGYEQYF | TGTGCCAGCAGCTTCAGGGGGTCCGGGTACGAGCAGTACTTC
TRBD2 | - | TRBJ2-7 | TRBV14 | 16 | CASSHLTSGGSYEQYF | TGTGCCAGCAGCCACTTAACTAGCGGGGGCTCCTACGAGCAGTACTTC
TRBD2 | - | TRBJ2-3 | TRBV4-2 | 17 | CASSHDYSGSPADTQYF | TGTGCCAGCAGCCACGACTATAGCGGGAGTCCGGCAGATACGCAGTATTTT
TRBD1 | - | TRBJ1-2 | TRBV10-3 | 16 | CAISNRDRGWSYGYTF | TGTGCCATCAGTAACCGGGACAGGGGGTGGAGCTATGGCTACACCTTC
- | medium-sized | TRBJ2-4 | TRBV7-9 | 16 | CASSLGAGLAKNIQYF | TGTGCCAGCAGCTTAGGGGCAGGGCTAGCCAAAAACATTCAGTACTTC
TRBD1 | - | TRBJ2-2 | TRBV9 | 16 | CASSPGQGLDTGELFF | TGTGCCAGCAGCCCTGGACAGGGTTTGGACACCGGGGAGCTGTTTTTT
TRBD1 | - | TRBJ1-2 | TRBV5-1 | 15 | CASSLETGGFYGYTF | TGCGCCAGCAGCTTGGAGACAGGGGGATTCTATGGCTACACCTTC
TRBD1 | many | TRBJ1-2 | TRBV6-5 | 15 | CASSNPTGGSYGYTF | TGTGCCAGCAGTAACCCGACAGGGGGCAGCTATGGCTACACCTTC
TRBD2 | - | TRBJ2-2 | TRBV27 | 16 | CASSPTSGRRTGELFF | TGTGCCAGCAGCCCTACCAGCGGGAGACGGACCGGGGAGCTGTTTTTT